These 18 T cell receptor beta chains were all obtained from the same sample, sequenced in a study of T cells in narcolepsy. The table came from immunoSEQ multiplex PCR; TCRdb's copy has only in-frame clones and leaves some out. This table has over 30,000 clones, around 85% appearing once. The sequencing sample was made of CD45RA- memory CD4+ T cells from PBMCs. The receptor source for this set is a human donor with narcolepsy.

The gene calls are TRBV30 and TRBJ1-6, with 9 bases identical to TRBD1. CDR1 and CDR2 from the germline V gene are GTSNPN and SVGIG (reference sequence). This CDR3 comprises 14 residues. V was clipped by 1 base and J by 9 bases; unmatched bases: 4. CDR3 amino acids: CAWSGGQGSSPLHF. The CDR3 DNA sequence: TGTGCCTGGAGTGGGGGACAGGGATCTTCACCCCTCCACTTT.

The chain carries TRBV6-5 and TRBJ1-5; a weak D match, TRBD1 (6 bases). This CDR3 spans 15 amino acids. V lost 6 bases and J lost 0, with 12 bases in between. Germline assignment: CDR1 MNHEY and CDR2 SVGAGI. The CDR3 bases are TGTGCCAGCAGAACCGGGGACACTAGCAATCAGCCCCAGCATTTT. This gives the protein CASRTGDTSNQPQHF.

In this sample, this clone turned up once. The rearrangement joins TRBV27 to TRBJ1-6; D gene uncertain. V lost 0 bases to trimming and J lost 10 bases, with 10 bases between them. This CDR3 region has 14 residues. Germline V CDR1 and CDR2: MNHEY, SMNVEV (reference sequence). The CDR3 bases are TGTGCCAGCAGTTTATCGTTGCGAGGATCACCCCTCCACTTT. This sequence encodes CASSLSLRGSPLHF.

The chain employs TRBV7-6 and TRBJ1-4; the match to TRBD1 covers 7 bases. Germline V gene data show CDR1 as SGHVS and CDR2 as FNYEAQ. Unmatched junction bases numbered 2, after V lost 1 base and J lost 6 bases. CDR3 length: 14 residues. The CDR3 is CASSLGTGDEKLFF. The CDR3 DNA reads TGTGCCAGCAGCTTAGGGACAGGTGATGAAAAACTGTTTTTT.

The CDR3 nucleotides read TGCGCCAGCAGTAGCGGGGGGTCTTCCTACGAGCAGTACTTC. It encodes CASSSGGSSYEQYF. The chain joins TRBV4-1 to TRBJ2-7, with 10 bases that match TRBD2. The germline CDR1 and CDR2 sequences are MGHRA and YSYEKL. V lost 6 bases to trimming and J lost 1 base; unmatched junction nucleotides: 3. This CDR3 region has 14 residues.

The CDR3 here is CASSRRDRGGEKLFF. The CDR3 region has the DNA TGTGCCAGCAGCAGAAGGGACAGGGGAGGGGAAAAACTGTTTTTT. The J gene is TRBJ1-4, the V gene TRBV11-3; 10 nucleotides align to TRBD1. The V gene end was trimmed by 5 bases and the J gene end by 8 bases; junction bases not matched to a gene: 8. CDR1 and CDR2 from the germline V gene are SGHNT and YENEEA. The CDR3 runs 15 residues. Together with reference TRBV11-3 and TRBJ1-4, the CDR3 gives the full variable domain: EAGVVQSPRYKIIEKKQPVAFWCNPISGHNTLYWYLQNLGQGPELLIRYENEEAVDDSQLPKDRFSAERLKGVDSTLKIQPAELGDSAVYLCASSRRDRGGEKLFFGSGTQLSVL.

The chain is built from TRBV30 and TRBJ1-2, with D possibly being TRBD1 (5 bases). Trimming left V 2 bases short and J 7 bases short, with 20 bases between. CDR1 is GTSNPN, CDR2 SVGIG, per germline (reference sequence). This CDR3 comprises 15 residues. Here the CDR3 reads CAWSPSGTSLVGYTF. As DNA, the CDR3 is TGTGCCTGGAGTCCATCCGGGACCTCGCTGGTTGGCTACACCTTC. The whole variable domain, filled in from reference TRBV30 and TRBJ1-2, reads SQTIHQWPATLVQPVGSPLSLECTVEGTSNPNLYWYRQAAGRGLQLLFYSVGIGQISSEVPQNLSASRPQDRQFILSSKKLLLSDSGFYLCAWSPSGTSLVGYTFGSGTRLTVV.

This chain uses TRBV19 with TRBJ1-4, with D maybe TRBD1 (5 bases). The germline V gene encodes CDR1 LNHDA and CDR2 SQIVND (reference sequence). Trimming removed 5 bases from V and 7 bases from J, with 14 bases in between. The CDR3 contains 14 residues. CDR3 in DNA: TGTGCCAGTAGTTCAGGGACTCGGGGTGAAAAACTGTTTTTT. Encoded protein: CASSSGTRGEKLFF. The whole variable domain, filled in from reference TRBV19 and TRBJ1-4, reads DGGITQSPKYLFRKEGQNVTLSCEQNLNHDAMYWYRQDPGQGLRLIYYSQIVNDFQKGDIAEGYSVSREKKESFPLTVTSAQKNPTAFYLCASSSGTRGEKLFFGSGTQLSVL.

The chain uses TRBV6-6 and TRBJ2-7, with 9 bases that match TRBD1. The germline CDR1 and CDR2 sequences are MNHNY and SVGAGI (reference sequence). The CDR3 consists of 14 residues. V shed 6 bases and J 1 base; nucleotides not matched to a gene: 4. The CDR3 bases are TGTGCCAGCAGGGGACAGGGTAGGTCCTACGAGCAGTACTTC. Protein product: CASRGQGRSYEQYF.

The chain combines TRBV7-3 with TRBJ2-1, with 10 bases that match TRBD1. This CDR3 contains 15 residues. With 4 bases clipped from V and 2 bases from J, the junction kept 2 bases outside the gene matches. Germline V gene data show CDR1 as SGHTA and CDR2 as FQGTGA. CDR3 loop: CASSSGQGAYNEQFF. The CDR3 nucleotides read TGTGCCAGCAGCTCAGGACAGGGGGCCTACAATGAGCAGTTCTTC.

The CDR3 spells CASRKQGGNTEAFF. The CDR3 DNA reads as TGTGCCAGCAGAAAACAGGGGGGGAACACTGAAGCTTTCTTT. V is TRBV6-5 and J is TRBJ1-1, with 8 bases that match TRBD1. This CDR3 is 14 amino acids long. Germline V CDR1 and CDR2: MNHEY, SVGAGI. V lost 6 bases, J lost 1 base, and 4 bases stayed unmatched.

The gene calls are TRBV11-3 and TRBJ1-3; TRBD1 matches 7 bases. Per germline, CDR1 SGHNT and CDR2 YENEEA. The length of the CDR3 is 15 residues. The V segment lost 5 bases and the J segment 0 bases; nucleotides outside the gene matches: 4. For the CDR3, the DNA is TGTGCCAGCAGCCGCCGGGACAGCTCTGGAAACACCATATATTTT. Its translation: CASSRRDSSGNTIYF.

V and J are TRBV29-1 and TRBJ1-5; weak D call: TRBD1 (5 bases). V shed 6 bases and J shed 2 bases, with 11 bases lying between them. The CDR3 has 13 residues. Germline-derived CDR1 and CDR2 are SQVTM and ANQGSEA. DNA of the CDR3: TGCAGCGTCCATGAGGGGCGCAATCAGCCCCAGCATTTT. Translated, it gives CSVHEGRNQPQHF.

CDR3 nucleotide sequence: TGTGCCAGCTCAGTAAATAGCGGGTCCTCCTACGAGCAGTACTTC. This sequence encodes CASSVNSGSSYEQYF. V gene TRBV18 combines with J gene TRBJ2-7; TRBD2 matches at 7 bases. There are 15 residues in the CDR3. The germline gives CDR1 KGHSH, CDR2 LQKENI. The V segment lost 5 bases and the J segment 0 bases; nucleotides outside the gene matches: 7.

The genes are TRBV9 and TRBJ2-3; the match to TRBD2 covers 8 bases. J gave up 3 bases and V 6 bases, and 15 bases lay outside the gene matches. Germline-derived CDR1 and CDR2 are SGDLS and YYNGEE. The CDR3 runs to 17 residues. CDR3 in DNA: TGTGCCAGCACCAAGGGGATGGCGGGGGGCGGTACAGATACGCAGTATTTT. Encoded protein: CASTKGMAGGGTDTQYF. Complete variable domain (other parts from reference TRBV9 and TRBJ2-3): DSGVTQTPKHLITATGQRVTLRCSPRSGDLSVYWYQQSLDQGLQFLIQYYNGEERAKGNILERFSAQQFPDLHSELNLSSLELGDSALYFCASTKGMAGGGTDTQYFGPGTRLTVL.

This chain links TRBV7-9 with TRBJ2-3, with D perhaps matching TRBD1 (5 bases). Per the germline V gene, CDR1 is SEHNR and CDR2 is FQNEAQ (reference sequence). V shed 0 bases and J shed 0 bases, with 10 bases lying between them. The CDR3 has 16 amino acids. Here the CDR3 reads CASSLAQGMSTDTQYF. In DNA, the CDR3 is TGTGCCAGCAGCTTAGCCCAGGGAATGAGCACAGATACGCAGTATTTT.

The chain couples TRBV28 to TRBJ1-2; no firm D call. V dropped 8 bases and J dropped 8 bases, with 15 bases sitting between them. Germline V gene data show CDR1 as MDHEN and CDR2 as SYDVKM. CDR3 length equals 12 residues. The CDR3 DNA is TGTGCCAGCTCGATAGGAATGGGCGGCTACACCTTC. It codes for CASSIGMGGYTF.

This clone was observed a single time. The identical CDR3 is also encoded by other nucleotide sequences in the sample. The gene calls are TRBV19 and TRBJ2-5; D is unresolved. V lost 6 bases to trimming and J lost 3 bases, with 5 bases between them. From germline, CDR1 is LNHDA and CDR2 SQIVND (reference sequence). The CDR3 covers 11 residues. The CDR3: CASSTKETQYF. CDR3 nucleotide sequence: TGTGCCAGTAGCACCAAAGAGACCCAGTACTTC. The whole variable domain, filled in from reference TRBV19 and TRBJ2-5, reads DGGITQSPKYLFRKEGQNVTLSCEQNLNHDAMYWYRQDPGQGLRLIYYSQIVNDFQKGDIAEGYSVSREKKESFPLTVTSAQKNPTAFYLCASSTKETQYFGPGTRLLVL.